Sequencing of this T cell receptor (beta chain) was carried out in a study of cytomegalovirus exposure and HLA in healthy donors. For the study at large: Counted in an early data release were approximately 85 million unique TCRs from HLA-typed donors.

In its sample, this clone was seen once. Its antigen is not known. This CDR3 spans 16 amino acids. Looked up from germline, CDR1 is SEHNR and CDR2 is FQNEAQ (reference sequence). After removal of 2 bases from V and 7 bases from J, the junction contained 9 bases not matched to a gene. Primers included in the PCR were 60 Vbeta and 13 Jbeta primers. Data came from immunoSEQ multiplex PCR; TCRdb stores just in-frame clones and leaves some out. This sample carries approximately 170,000 clones, more than 65% of them seen once, and the ten largest clones take less than 2%. General study points: For TCR beta chains, V- and J-gene trimming was later linked to a missense DCLRE1C variant. More clonal expansion characterized HLA-associated TCR beta chains than equally common others in a later analysis. Judged likely to be a sequencing artifact was a cluster of highly shared sequence variants.

The sequence was obtained from a male donor in good health and CMV-seronegative. The specimen sequenced was PBMCs. The genes are TRBV7-9 and TRBJ2-1; 9 positions agree with TRBD2. CDR3: CASSLPWRGGLNEQFF. CDR3 coding DNA: TGTGCCAGCAGCTTACCATGGCGGGGGGGCTTGAATGAGCAGTTCTTC.